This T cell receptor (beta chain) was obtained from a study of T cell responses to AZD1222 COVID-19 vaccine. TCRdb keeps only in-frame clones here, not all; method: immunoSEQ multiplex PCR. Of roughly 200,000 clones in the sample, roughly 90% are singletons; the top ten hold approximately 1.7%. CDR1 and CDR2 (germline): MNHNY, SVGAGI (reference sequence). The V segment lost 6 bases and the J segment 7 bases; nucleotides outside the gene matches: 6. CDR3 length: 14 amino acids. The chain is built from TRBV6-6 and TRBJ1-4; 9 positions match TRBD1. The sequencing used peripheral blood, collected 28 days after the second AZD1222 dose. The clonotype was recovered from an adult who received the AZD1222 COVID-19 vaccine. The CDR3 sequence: CASSTDRGGEKLFF. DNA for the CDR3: TGTGCCAGCAGCACGGACAGGGGAGGTGAAAAACTGTTTTTT.